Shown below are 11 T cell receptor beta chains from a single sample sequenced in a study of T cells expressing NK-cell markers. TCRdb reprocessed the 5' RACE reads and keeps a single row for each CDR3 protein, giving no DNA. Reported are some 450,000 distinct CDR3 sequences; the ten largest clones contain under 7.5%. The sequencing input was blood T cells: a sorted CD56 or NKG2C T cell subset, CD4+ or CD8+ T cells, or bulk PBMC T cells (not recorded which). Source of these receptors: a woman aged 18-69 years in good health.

CDR3: CASSQVAGEAQYF. The V call is TRBV18, the J call TRBJ2-7; TCRdb selects TRBD2, and the lack of DNA leaves this call unchecked. Germline V gene sequence: CDR1 KGHSH, CDR2 LQKENI. The CDR3 spans 13 residues.

CDR3 sequence: CSVDPLSQETQYF. The chain links TRBV29-1 to TRBJ2-5; TCRdb lists TRBD1, though no DNA is available to test this call. CDR1 SQVTM and CDR2 ANQGSEA come from the germline V gene. CDR3 size: 13 residues.

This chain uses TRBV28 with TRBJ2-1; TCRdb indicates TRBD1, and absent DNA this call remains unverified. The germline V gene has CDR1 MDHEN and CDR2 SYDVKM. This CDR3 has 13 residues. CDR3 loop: CASSSRTVNEQFF.

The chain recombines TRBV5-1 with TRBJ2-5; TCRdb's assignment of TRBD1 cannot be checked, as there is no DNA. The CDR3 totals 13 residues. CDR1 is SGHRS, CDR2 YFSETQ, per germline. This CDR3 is CASRSGGGETQYF.

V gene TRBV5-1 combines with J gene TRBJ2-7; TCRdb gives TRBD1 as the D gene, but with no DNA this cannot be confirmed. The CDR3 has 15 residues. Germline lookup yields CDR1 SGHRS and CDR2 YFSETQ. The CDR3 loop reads CASSWSGTGVPEQYF.

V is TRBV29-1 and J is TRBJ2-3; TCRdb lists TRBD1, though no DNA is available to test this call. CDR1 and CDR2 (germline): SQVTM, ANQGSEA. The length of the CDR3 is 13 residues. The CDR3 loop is CTIRGGRADTQYF.

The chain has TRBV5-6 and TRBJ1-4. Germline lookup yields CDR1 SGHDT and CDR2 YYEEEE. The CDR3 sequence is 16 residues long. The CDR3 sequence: CASSFDKVISNEKLFF.

The CDR3 spells CATSDLHSDTQYF. This chain links TRBV24-1 with TRBJ2-3. Per the germline V gene, CDR1 is KGHDR and CDR2 is SFDVKD. There are 13 residues in the CDR3.

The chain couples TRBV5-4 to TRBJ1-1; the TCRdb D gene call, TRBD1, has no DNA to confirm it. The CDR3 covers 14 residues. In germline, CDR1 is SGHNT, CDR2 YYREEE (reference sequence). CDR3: CASSRGQMNTEAFF.

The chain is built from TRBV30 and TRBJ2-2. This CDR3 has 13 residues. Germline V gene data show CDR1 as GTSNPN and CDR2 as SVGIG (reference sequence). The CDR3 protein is CAWSDPNTGELFF.

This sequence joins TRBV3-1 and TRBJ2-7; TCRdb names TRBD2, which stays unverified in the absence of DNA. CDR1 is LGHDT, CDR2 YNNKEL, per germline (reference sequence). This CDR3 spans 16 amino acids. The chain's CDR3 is CASSQVRPSRSYEQYF.